This T cell receptor beta chain was identified during a study of early T cells in non-severe SARS-CoV-2 infection. Study details: The sequenced material was bulk RNA from unsorted whole blood, and its chains were unpaired. The study, taken as a whole, reports: Anti-spike CD8 responses were favored in VDJdb matching, and private and CD4 specificities were missed.

The CDR3 loop spans 17 amino acids. The germline V gene has CDR1 MNHNY and CDR2 SVGAGI (reference sequence). V shed 5 bases, J shed 0 bases, and the junction held 10 bases outside the gene matches. Each cDNA molecule carried a unique molecular identifier. MiXCR was run by TCRdb on the 5' RACE reads, yielding one entry per CDR3 protein. The table includes around 55,000 distinct CDR3 sequences, under 15% detected once. Points on this clonotype: Its antigen is not known.

The input for sequencing was whole blood, taken at baseline. The origin of this receptor is an adult who was a healthcare worker with PCR-confirmed SARS-CoV-2 infection or an uninfected control (not recorded which). The genes are TRBV6-6 and TRBJ1-3, with 7 bases matching TRBD1. The CDR3 nucleotides read TGTGCCAGCAGTCCCTGGACAGGACTGAGCTCTGGAAACACCATATATTTT. Its translation is CASSPWTGLSSGNTIYF.